Listed below are T cell receptor beta chains from one sample, sequenced in a study of T cell responses to AZD1222 COVID-19 vaccine. Assay: immunoSEQ multiplex PCR; the TCRdb copy retains only in-frame clones and omits some. The sample contains fewer than 150,000 clones, approximately 92% of which appear only once. Sample: peripheral blood, taken on day 0 of AZD1222 vaccination. The receptors were gathered from an adult in good health. CDR3s include the opening cysteine and the closing phenylalanine or tryptophan. A D gene is named only where the DNA matches it firmly. The listing skips clone size in some rows; elsewhere it reads once, few, many or a size class.

clone_size: NA; j_call: TRBJ2-3; d_call: NA; v_call: TRBV5-1; cdr3_nt: TGCGCCAGCAGCCCAACAGGGACCACAGATACGCAGTATTTT; cdr3_aa: CASSPTGTTDTQYF
clone_size: NA; j_call: TRBJ1-1; d_call: NA; v_call: TRBV6-5; cdr3_nt: TGTGCCAGCAGTTACTCGACAAACACTGAAGCTTTCTTT; cdr3_aa: CASSYSTNTEAFF
clone_size: NA; j_call: TRBJ1-5; d_call: TRBD1; v_call: TRBV24-1; cdr3_nt: TGTGCCACCAGTGGAGGACAGGGCAATCAGCCCCAGCATTTT; cdr3_aa: CATSGGQGNQPQHF
clone_size: NA; j_call: TRBJ1-2; d_call: NA; v_call: TRBV4-2; cdr3_nt: TGTGCCAGCAGCCAGCCCGGAGTTGCCTCCTTTACGGGTGCCTATGGCTACACCTTC; cdr3_aa: CASSQPGVASFTGAYGYTF
clone_size: NA; j_call: TRBJ1-3; d_call: NA; v_call: TRBV29-1; cdr3_nt: TGCAGCGCCATCTCGGGCGGTGGAAACACCATATATTTT; cdr3_aa: CSAISGGGNTIYF
clone_size: NA; j_call: TRBJ1-2; d_call: NA; v_call: TRBV6-2/TRBV6-3; cdr3_nt: TGTGCCAGCAGTTTTTTACGCTTGGGCGACCCTAACTATGGCTACACCTTC; cdr3_aa: CASSFLRLGDPNYGYTF
clone_size: NA; j_call: TRBJ1-2; d_call: TRBD1; v_call: TRBV7-9; cdr3_nt: TGTGCCAGCAGCTTTGAGGACAGGGGGCCGGGCTATGGCTACACCTTC; cdr3_aa: CASSFEDRGPGYGYTF
clone_size: few; j_call: TRBJ1-5; d_call: TRBD1; v_call: TRBV9; cdr3_nt: TGTGCCAGCAGTCAACAGGGGGGGTTCAATCAGCCCCAGCATTTT; cdr3_aa: CASSQQGGFNQPQHF
clone_size: NA; j_call: TRBJ2-6; d_call: NA; v_call: TRBV6-5; cdr3_nt: TGTGCCAGCCAGGTGGCAGCTGGGGCCAACGTCCTGACTTTC; cdr3_aa: CASQVAAGANVLTF
clone_size: NA; j_call: TRBJ2-7; d_call: NA; v_call: TRBV5-4; cdr3_nt: TGTGCCAGCAGCCGGAAGGACGTTAACTACGAGCAGTACTTC; cdr3_aa: CASSRKDVNYEQYF
clone_size: NA; j_call: TRBJ2-7; d_call: NA; v_call: TRBV19; cdr3_nt: TGTGCCAGTAGTATGACAGTTACCTACGAGCAGTACTTC; cdr3_aa: CASSMTVTYEQYF
clone_size: NA; j_call: TRBJ2-7; d_call: TRBD2; v_call: TRBV30; cdr3_nt: TGTGCCTGGAGGACTAGCGCCACCTACGAGCAGTACTTC; cdr3_aa: CAWRTSATYEQYF